The clone carrying this TCR beta chain was observed at least ten times. What it binds is unknown. As for time point: newly diagnosed GD, antithyroid drugs for less than 3 months. PBMC-extracted RNA yielded the TCR library. The sample is drawn from a study of regulatory T cells in long-lasting Graves disease. According to the study, TCR beta libraries were built with iRepertoire HTBI primers and CDR3-region Arm-PCR. From the multiplex PCR reads, TCRdb called clonotypes with MiXCR, one entry per CDR3 protein. Altogether over 450,000 distinct CDR3 sequences are present, around 13% being singletons, with the ten largest covering approximately 9.6%. Regarding the study as a whole: Persistent-disease Graves' patients showed less TCR diversity than new cases.

These data also featured in a second study, about T cells in Graves' hyperthyroidism and ophthalmopathy. That work contributes: Blood also showed most of the thyroid clonotypes that were expanded above 0.001.

This clonotype was sampled from a woman between 25 and 40 years old with Graves disease. The sequencing here drew on peripheral blood mononuclear cells (PBMCs), taken at new diagnosis, from a patient treated with antithyroid drugs.

In DNA, the CDR3 is TGTGCCAGCAGCTTAAGAGGGACTAGCGGGATACGGAATGAGCAGTTCTTC. It yields the protein CASSLRGTSGIRNEQFF. The V gene is TRBV7-3, the J gene TRBJ2-1; 13 nucleotides agree with TRBD2. Germline V gene sequence: CDR1 SGHTA, CDR2 FQGTGA. The CDR3 sequence is 17 residues long. Trimming removed 1 base from V and 7 bases from J; junction bases left unmatched: 7.